This record covers a single TCR beta chain. The data are from a study of blood T cell repertoires in COVID-19. Turning to the study itself: The United States, Italy and Spain were the sources of the acute and convalescent COVID-19 samples. Sample material is recorded as cDNA or gDNA derived from T cells, B-cell-depleted T cells, or PBMCs.

Under the authors' procedure: Reference gene primers were amplified, and this amplification served to estimate nucleated cell counts. Assay used: immunoSEQ multiplex PCR; TCRdb lists only in-frame clones, some missing. The DNA was the basis for D and trimming; V, J and clone size are from that table. The table lists roughly 50,000 clones, 75% to 90% of them singletons. The CDR3 length is 12 residues. The V end lost 0 bases, the J end lost 9 bases, and 8 bases lay between the germline ends. The V gene's germline CDR1 is LGHDT and CDR2 YNNKEL (reference sequence). This TCR derives from a man aged 60 to 69 with acute or convalescent COVID-19. V and J are TRBV3-1 (or the pseudogene TRBV3-2) and TRBJ1-1, with D possibly being TRBD1 (5 bases). Sequencing was done on a sample of peripheral blood. The CDR3 here is CASSQDRTKAFF. The CDR3 region has the DNA TGTGCCAGCAGCCAAGATAGGACAAAAGCTTTCTTT.